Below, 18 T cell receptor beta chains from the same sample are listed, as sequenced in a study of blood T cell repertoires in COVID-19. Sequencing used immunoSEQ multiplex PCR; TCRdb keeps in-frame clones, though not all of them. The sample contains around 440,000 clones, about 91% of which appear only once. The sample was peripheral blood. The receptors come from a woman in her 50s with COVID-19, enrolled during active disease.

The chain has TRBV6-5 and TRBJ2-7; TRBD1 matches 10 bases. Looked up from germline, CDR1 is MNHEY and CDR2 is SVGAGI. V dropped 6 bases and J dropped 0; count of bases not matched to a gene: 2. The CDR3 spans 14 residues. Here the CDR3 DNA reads TGTGCCAGCAGGGGACAGGGGCGCTCCTACGAGCAGTACTTC. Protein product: CASRGQGRSYEQYF.

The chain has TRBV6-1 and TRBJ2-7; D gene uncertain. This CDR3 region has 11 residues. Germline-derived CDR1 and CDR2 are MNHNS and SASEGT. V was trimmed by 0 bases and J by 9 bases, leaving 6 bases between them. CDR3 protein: CASSEATGQYF. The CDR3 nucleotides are TGTGCCAGCAGTGAAGCAACCGGGCAGTACTTC.

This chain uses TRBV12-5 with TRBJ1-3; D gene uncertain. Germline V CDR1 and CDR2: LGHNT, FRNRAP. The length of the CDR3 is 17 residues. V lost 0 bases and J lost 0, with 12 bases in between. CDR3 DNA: TGTGCTAGTGGTTTGGTAGTGTTAGGGAGCTCTGGAAACACCATATATTTT. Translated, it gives CASGLVVLGSSGNTIYF.

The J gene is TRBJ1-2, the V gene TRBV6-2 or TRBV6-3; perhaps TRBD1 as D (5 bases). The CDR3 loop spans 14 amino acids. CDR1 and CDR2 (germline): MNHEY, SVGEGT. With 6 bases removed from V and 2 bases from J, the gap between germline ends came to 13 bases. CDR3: CASSHPRGNYGYTF. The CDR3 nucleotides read TGTGCCAGCAGCCACCCCCGGGGGAACTATGGCTACACCTTC.

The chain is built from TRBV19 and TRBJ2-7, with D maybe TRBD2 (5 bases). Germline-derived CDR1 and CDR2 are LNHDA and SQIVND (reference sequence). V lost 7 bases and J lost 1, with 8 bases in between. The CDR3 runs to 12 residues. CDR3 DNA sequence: TGTGCCAGTAAGAGGGAATCCTACGAGCAGTACTTC. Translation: CASKRESYEQYF. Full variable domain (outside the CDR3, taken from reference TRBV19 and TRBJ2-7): DGGITQSPKYLFRKEGQNVTLSCEQNLNHDAMYWYRQDPGQGLRLIYYSQIVNDFQKGDIAEGYSVSREKKESFPLTVTSAQKNPTAFYLCASKRESYEQYFGPGTRLTVT.

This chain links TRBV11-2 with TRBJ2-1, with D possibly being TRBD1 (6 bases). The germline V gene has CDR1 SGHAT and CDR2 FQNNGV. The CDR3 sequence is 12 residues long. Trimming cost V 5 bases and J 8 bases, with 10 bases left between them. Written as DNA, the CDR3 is TGTGCCAGCAGCGCATCAGGGGATGAGCAGTTCTTC. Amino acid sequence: CASSASGDEQFF. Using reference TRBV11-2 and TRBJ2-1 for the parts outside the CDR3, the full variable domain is EAGVAQSPRYKIIEKRQSVAFWCNPISGHATLYWYQQILGQGPKLLIQFQNNGVVDDSQLPKDRFSAERLKGVDSTLKIQPAKLEDSAVYLCASSASGDEQFFGPGTRLTVL.

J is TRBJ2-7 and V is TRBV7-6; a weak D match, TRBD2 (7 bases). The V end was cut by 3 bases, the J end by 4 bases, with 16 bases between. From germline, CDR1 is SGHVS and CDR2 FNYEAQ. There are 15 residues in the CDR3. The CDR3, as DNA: TGTGCCAGCAGCTTTTCCAGGGGCGGGGGATACGAGCAGTACTTC. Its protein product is CASSFSRGGGYEQYF.

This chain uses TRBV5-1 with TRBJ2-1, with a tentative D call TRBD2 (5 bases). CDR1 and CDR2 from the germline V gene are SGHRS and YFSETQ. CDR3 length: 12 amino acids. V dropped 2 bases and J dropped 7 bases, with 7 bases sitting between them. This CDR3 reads CASSFGVNEQFF. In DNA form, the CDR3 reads TGCGCCAGCAGCTTCGGGGTGAATGAGCAGTTCTTC.

CDR3 DNA: TGTGCCAGCAGGTATACAGGGGGTGAAGCTTTCTTT. It yields the protein CASRYTGGEAFF. The genes are TRBV27 and TRBJ1-1; the match to TRBD1 covers 8 bases. This CDR3 region has 12 residues. Germline V lookup: CDR1 MNHEY, CDR2 SMNVEV (reference sequence). With 6 bases clipped from V and 7 bases from J, the junction kept 4 bases outside the gene matches.

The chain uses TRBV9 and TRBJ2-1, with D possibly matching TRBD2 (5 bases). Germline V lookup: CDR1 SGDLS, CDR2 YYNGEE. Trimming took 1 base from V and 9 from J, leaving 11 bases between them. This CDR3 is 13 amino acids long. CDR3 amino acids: CASSVYPEAEQFF. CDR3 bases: TGTGCCAGCAGCGTATACCCGGAGGCTGAGCAGTTCTTC. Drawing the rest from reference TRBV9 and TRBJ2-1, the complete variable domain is DSGVTQTPKHLITATGQRVTLRCSPRSGDLSVYWYQQSLDQGLQFLIQYYNGEERAKGNILERFSAQQFPDLHSELNLSSLELGDSALYFCASSVYPEAEQFFGPGTRLTVL.

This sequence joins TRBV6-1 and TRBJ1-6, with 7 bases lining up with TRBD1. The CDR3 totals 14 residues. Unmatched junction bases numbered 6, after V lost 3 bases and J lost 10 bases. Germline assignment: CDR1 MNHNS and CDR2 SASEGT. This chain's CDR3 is CASSERDRNSPLHF. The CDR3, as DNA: TGTGCCAGCAGTGAGAGGGACAGAAACTCACCCCTCCACTTT.

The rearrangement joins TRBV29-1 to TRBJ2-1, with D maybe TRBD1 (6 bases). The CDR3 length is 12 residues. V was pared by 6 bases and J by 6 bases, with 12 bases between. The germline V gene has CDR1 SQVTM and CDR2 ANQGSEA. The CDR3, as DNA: TGCAGCGTCCGCCCCAGGGGCAATGAGCAGTTCTTC. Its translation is CSVRPRGNEQFF.

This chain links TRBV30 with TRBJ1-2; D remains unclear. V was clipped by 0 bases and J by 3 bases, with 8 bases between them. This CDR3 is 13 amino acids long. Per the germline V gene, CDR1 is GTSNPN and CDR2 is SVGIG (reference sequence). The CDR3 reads CAWSVSGYYGYTF. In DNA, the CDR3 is TGTGCCTGGAGTGTTTCGGGATACTATGGCTACACCTTC.

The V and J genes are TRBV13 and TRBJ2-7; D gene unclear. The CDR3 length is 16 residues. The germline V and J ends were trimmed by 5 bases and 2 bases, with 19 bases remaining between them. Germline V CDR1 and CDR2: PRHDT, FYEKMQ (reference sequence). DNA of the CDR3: TGTGCCAGCAGCCGGTGGAGCACTCCTTTTCCCTACGAGCAGTACTTC. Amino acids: CASSRWSTPFPYEQYF.

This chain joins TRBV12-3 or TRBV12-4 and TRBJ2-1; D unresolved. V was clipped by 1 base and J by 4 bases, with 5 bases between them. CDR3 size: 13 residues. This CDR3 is CASSLGQYNEQFF. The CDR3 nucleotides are TGTGCCAGCAGTTTAGGCCAGTACAATGAGCAGTTCTTC.

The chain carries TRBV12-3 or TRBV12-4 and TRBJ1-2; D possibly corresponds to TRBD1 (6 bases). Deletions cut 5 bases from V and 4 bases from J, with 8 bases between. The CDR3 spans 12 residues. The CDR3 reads CASSGQSYGYTF. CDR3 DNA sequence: TGTGCCAGCAGTGGACAGAGCTATGGCTACACCTTC.

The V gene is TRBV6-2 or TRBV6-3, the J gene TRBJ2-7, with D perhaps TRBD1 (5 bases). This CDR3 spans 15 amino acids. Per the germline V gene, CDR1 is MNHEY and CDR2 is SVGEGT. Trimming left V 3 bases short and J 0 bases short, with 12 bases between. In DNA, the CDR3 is TGTGCCAGCAGTTATGGTGCAGGGCTCTCCTACGAGCAGTACTTC. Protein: CASSYGAGLSYEQYF.

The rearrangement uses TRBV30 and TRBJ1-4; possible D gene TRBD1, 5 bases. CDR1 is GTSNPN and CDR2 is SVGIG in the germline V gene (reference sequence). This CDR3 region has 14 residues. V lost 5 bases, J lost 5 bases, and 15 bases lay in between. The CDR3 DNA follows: TGTGCCTGGGGGGGGGTCCTATTCAATGAAAAACTGTTTTTT. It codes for CAWGGVLFNEKLFF.